The clone carrying this TCR beta chain showed up just once. The germline V and J ends were trimmed by 2 bases and 2 bases, with 12 bases remaining between them. This CDR3 is built from 15 residues. Germline-derived CDR1 and CDR2 are MNHEY and SVGEGT. Repertoires were generated with immunoSEQ multiplex PCR, while TCRdb's copy carries only in-frame clones and drops some. The sample consists of approximately 60,000 clones, over 75% of them appearing once. The entry originates in a study of blood T cell repertoires in COVID-19. Turning to the study itself: Both acute and convalescent COVID-19 samples were obtained from the United States, Italy and Spain.

The chain joins TRBV6-2 or TRBV6-3 to TRBJ2-5, with unresolved D. The sample was peripheral blood. The sequence came from a man between 60 and 75 years old with acute or convalescent COVID-19. In DNA, the CDR3 is TGTGCCAGCAGTTACGGCTTGACATCTCAAGAGACCCAGTACTTC. It translates to CASSYGLTSQETQYF.